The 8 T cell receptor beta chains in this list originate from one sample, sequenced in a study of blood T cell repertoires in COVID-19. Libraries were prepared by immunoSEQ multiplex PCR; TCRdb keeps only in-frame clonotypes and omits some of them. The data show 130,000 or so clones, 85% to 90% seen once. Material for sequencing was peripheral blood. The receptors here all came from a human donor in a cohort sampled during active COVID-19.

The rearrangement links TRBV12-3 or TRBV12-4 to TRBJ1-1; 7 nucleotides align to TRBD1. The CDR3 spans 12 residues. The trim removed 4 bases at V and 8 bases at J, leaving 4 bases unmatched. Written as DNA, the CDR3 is TGTGCCAGCAGTTCTCGACAGGGAGAAGCTTTCTTT. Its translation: CASSSRQGEAFF.

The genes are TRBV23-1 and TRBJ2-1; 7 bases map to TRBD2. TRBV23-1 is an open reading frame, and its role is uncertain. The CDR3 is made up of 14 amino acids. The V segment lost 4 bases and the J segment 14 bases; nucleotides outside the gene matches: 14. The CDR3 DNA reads TGCGCCAGCAGTCCCCCCCCCTCGGCAAGCGGGGAGTTCTTC. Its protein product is CASSPPPSASGEFF.

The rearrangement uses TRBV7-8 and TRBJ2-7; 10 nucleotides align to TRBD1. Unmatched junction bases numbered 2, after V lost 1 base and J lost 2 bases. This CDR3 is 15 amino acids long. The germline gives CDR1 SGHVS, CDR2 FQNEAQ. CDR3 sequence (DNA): TGTGCCAGCAGCTTAGTTGGACAGGGGGCCTACGAGCAGTACTTC. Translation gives CASSLVGQGAYEQYF.

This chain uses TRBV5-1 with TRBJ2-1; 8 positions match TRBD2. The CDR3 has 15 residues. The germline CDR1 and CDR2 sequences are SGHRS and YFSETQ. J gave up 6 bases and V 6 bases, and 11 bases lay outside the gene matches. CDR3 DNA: TGCGCCAGCACACTACTGGGGACTAGTACCAATGAGCAGTTCTTC. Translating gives CASTLLGTSTNEQFF. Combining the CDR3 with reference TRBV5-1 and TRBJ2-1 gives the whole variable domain KAGVTQTPRYLIKTRGQQVTLSCSPISGHRSVSWYQQTPGQGLQFLFEYFSETQRNKGNFPGRFSGRQFSNSRSEMNVSTLELGDSALYLCASTLLGTSTNEQFFGPGTRLTVL.

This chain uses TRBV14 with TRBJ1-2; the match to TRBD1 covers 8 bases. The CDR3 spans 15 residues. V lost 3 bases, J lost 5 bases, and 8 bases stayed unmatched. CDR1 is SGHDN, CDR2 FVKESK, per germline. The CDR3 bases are TGTGCCAGCAGCCAGAGAAGGACAGGGAGTTATGGCTACACCTTC. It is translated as CASSQRRTGSYGYTF.

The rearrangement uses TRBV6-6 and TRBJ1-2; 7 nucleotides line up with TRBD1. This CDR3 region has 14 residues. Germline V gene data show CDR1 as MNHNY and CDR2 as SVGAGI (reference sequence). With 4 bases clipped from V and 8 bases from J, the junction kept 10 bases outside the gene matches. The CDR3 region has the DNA TGTGCCAGCAGTTCTCCACAGGGGTCTCGAGGCTACACCTTC. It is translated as CASSSPQGSRGYTF.

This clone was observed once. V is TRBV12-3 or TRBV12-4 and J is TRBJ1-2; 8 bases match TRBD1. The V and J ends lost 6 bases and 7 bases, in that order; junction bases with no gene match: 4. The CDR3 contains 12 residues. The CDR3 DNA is TGTGCCAGCAGCAAGACAGGGGTTGGCTACACCTTC. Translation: CASSKTGVGYTF.

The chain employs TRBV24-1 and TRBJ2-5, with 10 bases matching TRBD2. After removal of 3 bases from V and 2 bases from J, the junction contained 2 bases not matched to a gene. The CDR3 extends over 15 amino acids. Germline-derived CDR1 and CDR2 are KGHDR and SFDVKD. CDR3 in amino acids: CATSDLLAGQETQYF. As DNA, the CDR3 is TGTGCCACCAGTGATCTACTAGCGGGACAAGAGACCCAGTACTTC.